This T cell receptor (beta chain) was obtained from a study of blood T cells in healthy people across ages. Aged about 6 to 95, donors were systemically healthy Caucasians from Russia. Combining a sample-barcoded 5' primer with a J-beta primer mix, a second PCR ran for roughly 7 to 12 cycles. A single record per CDR3 protein comes from TCRdb applying MiXCR to the 5' RACE reads. The repertoire holds approximately 2,000,000 distinct CDR3 sequences, approximately 40% seen once, with roughly 23% in the top ten. The source is a human donor in good health. Sequencing was performed on blood.

CDR3 protein: CSVVPGDKGGNQPQHF. CDR3 in DNA: TGCAGCGTTGTCCCCGGGGATAAGGGTGGCAATCAGCCCCAGCATTTT. The rearrangement uses TRBV29-1 and TRBJ1-5; no reliable D call. Trimming removed 4 bases at V and 2 bases at J, with 18 bases between. The CDR3 runs to 16 residues. Germline V gene data show CDR1 as SQVTM and CDR2 as ANQGSEA.